What follows are 18 T cell receptor beta chains derived from one specimen sequenced in a study of T cell changes during pregnancy in multiple sclerosis (dated by TCRdb to the late 2010s). Libraries were made using the immunoSEQ multiplex PCR assay. The immuneACCESS repertoire file appears here via TCRdb, limited to in-frame rearrangements. These files lack a portion of the clones; in checked studies, under half of the deficit traces to unresolved V genes, and the cause of the others is not known. This sample gives tens of thousands of clones in total; 91% of them show up just once. The top ten constitute just over 0.85% of the sample. Sample: peripheral blood, taken before pregnancy. Every receptor here comes from a female donor with multiple sclerosis, enrolled in a pregnancy study.

The V and J genes are TRBV29-1 and TRBJ2-2, with TRBD2 matching over 16 bases. Germline assignment: CDR1 SQVTM and CDR2 ANQGSEA. The CDR3 runs 16 residues. Trimming at V came to 6 bases and at J to 0 bases, leaving 1 base not matched to a gene. Written as DNA, the CDR3 is TGCAGCGTCGGGACTAGCGGGGGGGCGAACACCGGGGAGCTGTTTTTT. Amino acid sequence: CSVGTSGGANTGELFF.

The gene calls are TRBV18 and TRBJ1-6; TRBD1 matches 8 bases. The ends lost 0 bases at V and 7 bases at J; junction bases unmatched: 8. CDR3 length: 17 residues. CDR1 and CDR2 from the germline V gene are KGHSH and LQKENI. The CDR3 DNA reads TGTGCCAGCTCACCACCCAGGGGGCATGAGGGGAATTCACCCCTCCACTTT. Protein sequence: CASSPPRGHEGNSPLHF. Variable domain in full (rest from reference TRBV18 and TRBJ1-6): NAGVMQNPRHLVRRRGQEARLRCSPMKGHSHVYWYRQLPEEGLKFMVYLQKENIIDESGMPKERFSAEFPKEGPSILRIQQVVRGDSAAYFCASSPPRGHEGNSPLHFGNGTRLTVT.

J is TRBJ1-2 and V is TRBV10-3; 10 bases fit TRBD1. J lost 8 bases, V lost 4 bases, and 4 bases had no gene match. This CDR3 has 13 residues. Germline CDR1 ENHRY, CDR2 SYGVKD. CDR3 amino acids: CAISGGQGVGYTF. The CDR3 coding sequence is TGTGCCATCAGTGGCGGACAGGGGGTAGGCTACACCTTC.

The genes are TRBV5-5 and TRBJ2-7, with 14 bases that match TRBD2. Germline assignment: CDR1 SGHKS and CDR2 YYEKEE (reference sequence). V was pared by 2 bases and J by 5 bases, with 3 bases of the junction left unmatched. The CDR3 has 15 amino acids. Here the CDR3 DNA reads TGTGCCAGCAGCTTCCGGACTAGCGGGGGGAACGAGCAGTACTTC. Amino acid sequence: CASSFRTSGGNEQYF.

The rearrangement joins TRBV18 to TRBJ2-7; tentatively, D is TRBD2 (6 bases). Germline CDR1 KGHSH, CDR2 LQKENI. The CDR3 loop spans 15 amino acids. V lost 4 bases and J lost 3, with 16 bases in between. The CDR3 region has the DNA TGTGCCAGCTCACGGGAGGCAGGGCCGAGCTACGAGCAGTACTTC. It specifies CASSREAGPSYEQYF. Drawing the rest from reference TRBV18 and TRBJ2-7, the complete variable domain is NAGVMQNPRHLVRRRGQEARLRCSPMKGHSHVYWYRQLPEEGLKFMVYLQKENIIDESGMPKERFSAEFPKEGPSILRIQQVVRGDSAAYFCASSREAGPSYEQYFGPGTRLTVT.

The chain uses TRBV19 and TRBJ2-2, with D possibly matching TRBD2 (5 bases). Deletions cut 6 bases from V and 7 bases from J, with 18 bases between. Germline V gives CDR1 LNHDA, CDR2 SQIVND (reference sequence). This CDR3 comprises 15 residues. The DNA for the CDR3 is TGTGCCAGTAGCCCTCCGGGCGGGTTGGGCGGGGAGCTGTTTTTT. It encodes CASSPPGGLGGELFF.

This clone was seen a handful of times. This chain joins TRBV6-6 and TRBJ1-1, with 7 positions matching TRBD1. CDR1 MNHNY and CDR2 SVGAGI come from the germline V gene (reference sequence). The CDR3 has 11 residues. V gave up 10 bases and J gave up 9 bases; unmatched junction bases: 8. The CDR3 here is CATGTDRQAFF. In DNA, the CDR3 is TGTGCCACCGGGACGGACAGGCAAGCTTTCTTT.

The CDR3 sequence is CASRSFATGVETQYF. CDR3 sequence (DNA): TGTGCCAGCAGATCATTCGCCACGGGGGTCGAGACCCAGTACTTC. This sequence joins TRBV7-9 and TRBJ2-5, with TRBD2 as a possible D gene (6 bases). In germline, CDR1 is SEHNR, CDR2 FQNEAQ (reference sequence). Trimming pared 6 bases from V and 5 bases from J, leaving 19 bases between. The CDR3 has 15 residues. Complete variable domain (other parts from reference TRBV7-9 and TRBJ2-5): DTGVSQNPRHKITKRGQNVTFRCDPISEHNRLYWYRQTLGQGPEFLTYFQNEAQLEKSRLLSDRFSAERPKGSFSTLEIQRTEQGDSAMYLCASRSFATGVETQYFGPGTRLLVL.

V and J are TRBV6-5 and TRBJ2-3, with 9 bases matching TRBD2. The trim removed 4 bases at V and 1 base at J, leaving 3 bases unmatched. The CDR3 contains 15 residues. Germline V gene data show CDR1 as MNHEY and CDR2 as SVGAGI. In DNA form, the CDR3 reads TGTGCCAGCAGTTTTCGCGGGGGGGGCACAGATACGCAGTATTTT. It codes for CASSFRGGGTDTQYF.

This clone was picked up one time. CDR3 sequence: CASSSIGNTGELFF. The CDR3 region has the DNA TGTGCCAGCTCATCCATCGGGAACACCGGGGAGCTGTTTTTT. The chain carries TRBV18 and TRBJ2-2, with D uncertain. V gave up 5 bases and J gave up 1 base, with 8 bases separating them. CDR1 is KGHSH, CDR2 LQKENI, per germline. This CDR3 has 14 residues.

V is TRBV7-8 and J is TRBJ2-7, with D possibly being TRBD1 (6 bases). The germline V gene has CDR1 SGHVS and CDR2 FQNEAQ. V shed 3 bases and J shed 4 bases, with 16 bases lying between them. CDR3 length: 15 amino acids. The CDR3 region is CASSFAGTPDYEQYF. The CDR3 bases are TGTGCCAGCAGCTTCGCCGGGACACCTGATTACGAGCAGTACTTC.

The chain uses TRBV18 and TRBJ2-1, with 9 nucleotides matching TRBD1. CDR3 length: 13 residues. Looked up from germline, CDR1 is KGHSH and CDR2 is LQKENI. V dropped 3 bases and J dropped 9; count of bases not matched to a gene: 3. CDR3 bases: TGTGCCAGCTCACCGGGACAGGGCGCTGAGCAGTTCTTC. Translated: CASSPGQGAEQFF.

The chain carries TRBV18 and TRBJ2-7; 8 bases match TRBD1. CDR1 is KGHSH and CDR2 is LQKENI in the germline V gene. This CDR3 has 15 residues. The trim removed 8 bases at V and 4 bases at J, leaving 13 bases unmatched. The CDR3 coding sequence is TGTGCCAGCCATGCTCCGGGACAGGCTTTTTACGAGCAGTACTTC. Protein product: CASHAPGQAFYEQYF.

This clone was detected only once. The chain uses TRBV7-2 and TRBJ2-1, with D perhaps matching TRBD2 (7 bases). Germline CDR1 SGHTA, CDR2 FQGNSA. Trimming removed 7 bases at V and 2 bases at J, with 15 bases between. The CDR3 is made up of 15 amino acids. The CDR3 reads CASKAAGAAYNEQFF. The CDR3 nucleotides read TGTGCCAGCAAGGCGGCGGGGGCCGCCTACAATGAGCAGTTCTTC.

The chain recombines TRBV9 with TRBJ2-7, with D perhaps matching TRBD1 (5 bases). Germline lookup yields CDR1 SGDLS and CDR2 YYNGEE. V gave up 0 bases and J gave up 0 bases, with 10 bases separating them. The CDR3 has 15 amino acids. The CDR3 loop reads CASSVGAGNSYEQYF. The CDR3 region has the DNA TGTGCCAGCAGCGTAGGAGCAGGGAACTCCTACGAGCAGTACTTC.

The V gene is TRBV2, the J gene TRBJ2-3; 10 nucleotides match TRBD1. Germline V gene data show CDR1 as SNHLY and CDR2 as FYNNEI. The V gene end was trimmed by 4 bases and the J gene end by 1 base; junction bases not matched to a gene: 2. There are 15 residues in the CDR3. The CDR3 here is CASSAGTGGTDTQYF. CDR3 DNA sequence: TGTGCCAGCAGTGCCGGGACAGGGGGCACAGATACGCAGTATTTT.

The table lists this clone with a count of one. This chain uses TRBV18 with TRBJ2-2, with 7 bases lining up with TRBD1. Germline V gene data show CDR1 as KGHSH and CDR2 as LQKENI. After removal of 3 bases from V and 0 bases from J, the junction contained 4 bases not matched to a gene. The CDR3 runs to 16 residues. The CDR3 loop reads CASSPQGVTNTGELFF. The DNA of the CDR3 is TGTGCCAGCTCACCCCAGGGGGTGACGAACACCGGGGAGCTGTTTTTT.

The genes are TRBV12-2 and TRBJ1-2; the DNA was not used to check the table's D call, TRBD1. TRBV12-2 is listed as a pseudogene. There are 17 residues in the CDR3. CDR3 amino acids: CASRPKEDRGWYYGYTF. DNA for the CDR3: TGTGCAAGTCGCCCTAAAGAGGACAGGGGTTGGTACTATGGCTACACCTTC.